Below, one TCR beta chain is given with its context. Its antigen is not known. Quantitative 5'-RACE with molecular barcodes generated TCR beta libraries. TCRdb ran MiXCR on the 5' RACE reads and lists one entry per CDR3 protein. The sample lists 200,000 or so distinct CDR3 sequences; about a quarter were seen once. The sample belongs to a study of CD8 T cells in ankylosing spondylitis. Study conclusions and caveats: Seemingly distinctive of ankylosing spondylitis blood was a TCR beta motif formed by eight highly homologous variants. Disease-linked clones bore a CD8+ phenotype, appearing relatively rarely in peripheral blood. Matched ankylosing spondylitis synovial fluid reportedly contained a significantly enriched population of disease-linked clones.

Trimming cost V 4 bases and J 1 base; bases outside gene matches: 4. The CDR3 runs to 14 residues. Germline lookup yields CDR1 SGHDT and CDR2 YYEEEE. This sequence was found in a male donor with ankylosing spondylitis or in good health (not recorded which). This sequence joins TRBV5-6 and TRBJ1-1, with 7 bases aligning to TRBD1. Sequences were obtained from blood, either unsorted or a sorted T cell fraction (not recorded which). CDR3 residues: CASSGDSGNTEAFF. Here the CDR3 DNA reads TGTGCCAGCAGCGGGGACAGCGGGAACACTGAAGCTTTCTTT.